This T cell receptor beta chain was captured by sequencing in a study of OX40 agonist ivuxolimab in advanced cancers. Whole-study context: Earlier treatment with anti-PD-1, anti-PD-L1 or anti-CTLA-4 was permitted, and over 35% had received some.

The method was immunoSEQ multiplex PCR; TCRdb's version includes in-frame clones alone and lacks a portion of them. Among about 95,000 clones listed, around 85% were seen once. Worth noting for this clone: Its specificity is not known.

Broader study findings: The study did not work out the antigen specificity of the expanded peripheral T cells. CD8+ T cells showed, on average, more clonal expansion than CD4+ cells. CD4+ and CD8+ blood T cells expanded clonally by week 6 at 0.1 to 3.0 mg/kg.

This CDR3 contains 17 residues. Germline loops: CDR1 SQVTM, CDR2 ANQGSEA. V lost 1 base, J lost 5 bases, and 12 bases stayed unmatched. The source material was CD4+ or CD8+ T cells sorted from blood, sampled in a trial of the OX40 agonist ivuxolimab. The J gene is TRBJ2-1, the V gene TRBV29-1, with 9 bases that match TRBD2. This TCR came from an adult with an advanced solid tumor such as melanoma, head and neck, liver or kidney cancer. CDR3 nucleotide sequence: TGCAGCGTTGAAGGTAGGGGGGTACTAGCGGGCAACAATGAGCAGTTCTTC. It codes for CSVEGRGVLAGNNEQFF.